Below are 25 T cell receptor beta chains sequenced from a single sample in a study of cytomegalovirus exposure and HLA in healthy donors. A multiplex PCR was run with 60 Vbeta primers and 13 Jbeta primers. Using immunoSEQ multiplex PCR, the repertoire was profiled, and TCRdb retains in-frame clones only, with some absent. Of 90,000 to 110,000 clones listed, 77% are singletons. The sequencing input was PBMCs. These receptors came from a woman between 40 and 50 years old in good health and CMV-seropositive.

The rearrangement links TRBV7-8 to TRBJ2-5; 9 bases are a match to TRBD1. V was clipped by 5 bases and J by 3 bases; unmatched bases: 7. The CDR3 extends over 15 amino acids. Germline CDR1 is SGHVS and CDR2 is FQNEAQ. CDR3 in amino acids: CASSPVWDREETQYF. Written as DNA, the CDR3 is TGTGCCAGCAGCCCTGTATGGGACAGGGAAGAGACCCAGTACTTC.

The rearrangement links TRBV6-1 to TRBJ2-1; 16 bases fit TRBD2. Germline-derived CDR1 and CDR2 are MNHNS and SASEGT. The CDR3 has 15 residues. V shed 8 bases, J shed 8 bases, and the junction held 6 bases outside the gene matches. The CDR3 nucleotides are TGTGCCAGCGTAGAGGGACTAGCGGGGGGGGATGAGCAGTTCTTC. Translating it yields CASVEGLAGGDEQFF.

CDR3 coding DNA: TGTGCCAGCAGCCCCCCTGTCTACGAGCAGTACTTC. Translation gives CASSPPVYEQYF. This chain uses TRBV28 with TRBJ2-7; D gene unclear. Trimming left V 6 bases short and J 3 bases short, with 9 bases between. The CDR3 has 12 residues. The germline V gene has CDR1 MDHEN and CDR2 SYDVKM.

The chain couples TRBV7-2 to TRBJ1-3; D ambiguous. Germline values: CDR1 SGHTA, CDR2 FQGNSA. This CDR3 has 16 residues. The V and J ends lost 2 bases and 0 bases respectively, with 11 bases between them. CDR3 in amino acids: CASSLSTPVSGNTIYF. CDR3 bases: TGTGCCAGCAGCTTATCGACTCCCGTCTCTGGAAACACCATATATTTT.

The chain has TRBV28 and TRBJ1-4; D remains ambiguous. This CDR3 contains 16 residues. V was shortened by 7 bases and J by 7 bases, with 22 bases between the two germline ends. Germline V gene data show CDR1 as MDHEN and CDR2 as SYDVKM. CDR3 sequence reads: CASTRPAGSGSEKLFF. The CDR3 DNA reads as TGTGCCAGCACCAGACCTGCGGGCTCGGGGAGTGAAAAACTGTTTTTT. Full variable domain (rest looked up from reference TRBV28 and TRBJ1-4): DVKVTQSSRYLVKRTGEKVFLECVQDMDHENMFWYRQDPGLGLRLIYFSYDVKMKEKGDIPEGYSVSREKKERFSLILESASTNQTSMYLCASTRPAGSGSEKLFFGSGTQLSVL.

With regard to this clone: One junction end disagrees with the germline gene, perhaps due to a read error. The gene calls are TRBV7-9 and TRBJ1-1; TRBD1 is a possible D gene (6 bases). Germline values: CDR1 SEHNR, CDR2 FQNEAQ (reference sequence). CDR3 length: 17 amino acids. The CDR3, as DNA: TGTTCCAGCAGCTTAGGCCCTCGGGGGGCGGGTAACACTGAAGCTTTCTTT. It encodes CSSSLGPRGAGNTEAFF. Full variable domain (remainder filled in from reference TRBV7-9 and TRBJ1-1): DTGVSQNPRHKITKRGQNVTFRCDPISEHNRLYWYRQTLGQGPEFLTYFQNEAQLEKSRLLSDRFSAERPKGSFSTLEIQRTEQGDSAMYLCSSSLGPRGAGNTEAFFGQGTRLTVV.

The rearrangement joins TRBV5-1 to TRBJ1-1, with 7 nucleotides matching TRBD1. The CDR3 sequence is 16 residues long. Losses at the gene ends were 2 bases for V and 1 base for J; bases not matched to a gene: 8. The germline V gene encodes CDR1 SGHRS and CDR2 YFSETQ. The CDR3 region has the DNA TGCGCCAGCAGCTTAGGGACAGCGAGCGGGAACACTGAAGCTTTCTTT. It encodes CASSLGTASGNTEAFF.

This sequence joins TRBV9 and TRBJ2-3; 7 positions agree with TRBD1. Looked up from germline, CDR1 is SGDLS and CDR2 is YYNGEE. V dropped 4 bases and J dropped 3; count of bases not matched to a gene: 8. The CDR3 runs 15 residues. For the CDR3, the DNA is TGTGCCAGCAGCCTCGAGGCAGGGGGTACAGATACGCAGTATTTT. The encoded protein is CASSLEAGGTDTQYF.

This clone was seen only a few times. J is TRBJ2-3 and V is TRBV6-6; 7 bases are a match to TRBD2. Germline loops: CDR1 MNHNY, CDR2 SVGAGI (reference sequence). The length of the CDR3 is 14 residues. V gave up 8 bases and J gave up 3 bases; unmatched junction bases: 8. As DNA, the CDR3 is TGTGCCAGCTGCCCACCGGGGGGTACAGATACGCAGTATTTT. Translation gives CASCPPGGTDTQYF.

The J gene is TRBJ2-1, the V gene TRBV7-2, with D possibly matching TRBD1 (7 bases). Trimming took 3 bases from V and 7 from J, leaving 13 bases between them. In germline, CDR1 is SGHTA, CDR2 FQGNSA. The CDR3 is 14 residues long. The CDR3 nucleotides are TGTGCCAGCAGCTTTCGGGGGACAGAGAATGAGCAGTTCTTC. It specifies CASSFRGTENEQFF.

This clone turned up a few times. The chain combines TRBV29-1 with TRBJ2-1; D gene uncertain. Germline CDR1 SQVTM, CDR2 ANQGSEA. The CDR3 loop spans 12 amino acids. V gave up 4 bases and J gave up 5 bases, with 9 bases separating them. CDR3 in amino acids: CSVVRNHNEQFF. CDR3 nucleotides: TGCAGCGTTGTCCGTAATCACAATGAGCAGTTCTTC.

There are a few counts of this clone. The chain couples TRBV29-1 to TRBJ2-5; 10 bases map to TRBD1. CDR1 is SQVTM, CDR2 ANQGSEA, per germline. This CDR3 has 14 residues. V lost 3 bases to trimming and J lost 6 bases; unmatched junction nucleotides: 7. Here the CDR3 DNA reads TGCAGCGTTGACGACAGGGGGCTCGGGAAGACCCAGTACTTC. Translation gives CSVDDRGLGKTQYF. Supplemented by reference TRBV29-1 and TRBJ2-5, the full variable domain reads SAVISQKPSRDICQRGTSLTIQCQVDSQVTMMFWYRQQPGQSLTLIATANQGSEATYESGFVIDKFPISRPNLTFSTLTVSNMSPEDSSIYLCSVDDRGLGKTQYFGPGTRLLVL.

As to this clone: Sequence at one end of the junction differs from germline and may be a read error. This rearrangement joins TRBV7-9 to TRBJ2-7, with D possibly being TRBD1 (6 bases). CDR1 is SEHNR, CDR2 FQNEAQ, per germline (reference sequence). There are 16 residues in the CDR3. CDR3 DNA sequence: TGTTCCAGCAGCTTAGGAGCTACAGGGTCGAGCCACGAGCAGTACTTC. Translated, it gives CSSSLGATGSSHEQYF.

The chain employs TRBV6-1 and TRBJ1-3; D remains unclear. CDR1 and CDR2 (germline): MNHNS, SASEGT. The CDR3 has 15 residues. Trimming stripped 4 bases from V and 0 bases from J, with 10 bases between. In nucleotides, the CDR3 is TGTGCCAGCAGTGCTACCACCGACTCTGGAAACACCATATATTTT. Amino acid sequence: CASSATTDSGNTIYF.

The J gene is TRBJ2-5, the V gene TRBV6-5, with TRBD1 identical over 7 bases. TRBJ2-7 matches the DNA end more closely, so the J call is doubtful. The CDR3 sequence is 12 residues long. Germline CDR1 MNHEY, CDR2 SVGAGI. For the CDR3, the DNA is TGTGCCAGCGGGGAAGGGGGCGTCGAGCAGTACTTC. Encoded protein: CASGEGGVEQYF.

The chain has TRBV7-9 and TRBJ1-6; 9 nucleotides match TRBD1. Germline V lookup: CDR1 SEHNR, CDR2 FQNEAQ (reference sequence). This CDR3 is 15 amino acids long. J lost 8 bases, V lost 5 bases, and 7 bases had no gene match. CDR3 in amino acids: CASSPPTGGHSPLHF. Written as DNA, the CDR3 is TGTGCCAGCAGCCCGCCGACAGGGGGTCATTCACCCCTCCACTTT.

The rearrangement uses TRBV6-5 and TRBJ2-7; tentatively, D is TRBD2 (5 bases). Trimming shortened V by 5 bases and J by 3 bases, and 14 bases separated the two germline ends. CDR1 and CDR2 from the germline V gene are MNHEY and SVGAGI. The CDR3 is 14 residues long. CDR3 DNA: TGTGCCAGCAGTGTTTATCCCGGGAACTACGAGCAGTACTTC. This sequence encodes CASSVYPGNYEQYF.

About this clone: The same CDR3 is also encoded by other DNA sequences in this sample. The V call is TRBV6-4, the J call TRBJ2-3, with TRBD2 identical over 9 bases. This CDR3 region has 15 residues. Trimming took 6 bases from V and 0 from J; bases not matched to a gene: 4. The V gene's germline CDR1 is MRHNA and CDR2 SNTAGT. The CDR3 DNA sequence: TGTGCCAGCAGCAGCAGCGGGGGGAGCACAGATACGCAGTATTTT. This codes for CASSSSGGSTDTQYF.

This sequence joins TRBV28 and TRBJ1-2; 11 bases are shared with TRBD1. Germline values: CDR1 MDHEN, CDR2 SYDVKM. The junction had 13 bases not matched to a gene; V was cut back by 5 bases and J by 8 bases. The CDR3 is made up of 16 amino acids. The DNA of the CDR3 is TGTGCCAGCAGTCCTAGGGGCGGACAGGGGGCAGGAGGCTACACCTTC. It specifies CASSPRGGQGAGGYTF.

V usage is TRBV6-6 and J usage is TRBJ1-1; D possibly corresponds to TRBD1 (6 bases). V lost 7 bases to trimming and J lost 3 bases, with 12 bases between them. CDR3 size: 13 residues. CDR1 is MNHNY, CDR2 SVGAGI, per germline (reference sequence). The CDR3 reads CASNINRDTEAFF. The CDR3 DNA follows: TGTGCCAGCAATATAAACAGGGACACTGAAGCTTTCTTT.

The chain links TRBV7-2 to TRBJ1-1; 7 bases agree with TRBD1. Trimming cost V 1 base and J 10 bases; bases outside gene matches: 15. CDR1 is SGHTA, CDR2 FQGNSA, per germline. The CDR3 is 16 residues long. CDR3 nucleotides: TGTGCCAGCAGCTTAGTACCTACAGGGGAGGTCGGGGGAGCTTTCTTT. This translates into CASSLVPTGEVGGAFF.

This sequence joins TRBV6-1 and TRBJ1-2; 8 positions agree with TRBD1. V shed 8 bases, J shed 6 bases, and the junction held 11 bases outside the gene matches. The CDR3 is 14 residues long. Germline V gene data show CDR1 as MNHNS and CDR2 as SASEGT. The CDR3 protein is CASRRTGRFDGYTF. DNA for the CDR3: TGTGCCAGCCGCCGGACAGGGCGGTTCGATGGCTACACCTTC.

The rearrangement links TRBV6-1 to TRBJ1-6, with D uncertain. The CDR3 length is 13 residues. Germline V gene data show CDR1 as MNHNS and CDR2 as SASEGT. V was cut by 0 bases and J by 10 bases, with 7 bases left in between. Here the CDR3 reads CASSEAIRSPLHF. The CDR3 DNA is TGTGCCAGCAGTGAAGCGATTCGGTCACCCCTCCACTTT.

The chain couples TRBV7-9 to TRBJ1-2; possible D gene TRBD1, 6 bases. The V and J ends lost 1 base and 8 bases respectively, with 11 bases between them. The CDR3 runs 13 residues. CDR1 and CDR2 from the germline V gene are SEHNR and FQNEAQ (reference sequence). The CDR3 here is CASSLDSGDGYTF. The DNA for the CDR3 is TGTGCCAGCAGCTTAGATTCAGGGGACGGCTACACCTTC.

Written as DNA, the CDR3 is TGCGCCAGCAGCTTGGGACTAGCGGGCCACGAGCAGTACTTC. Translated: CASSLGLAGHEQYF. The J gene is TRBJ2-7, the V gene TRBV5-1; TRBD2 matches at 10 bases. The ends lost 0 bases at V and 5 bases at J; junction bases unmatched: 2. The CDR3 length is 14 residues. Germline V gene lookup returns CDR1 SGHRS and CDR2 YFSETQ. Full variable domain (rest looked up from reference TRBV5-1 and TRBJ2-7): KAGVTQTPRYLIKTRGQQVTLSCSPISGHRSVSWYQQTPGQGLQFLFEYFSETQRNKGNFPGRFSGRQFSNSRSEMNVSTLELGDSALYLCASSLGLAGHEQYFGPGTRLTVT.